This T cell receptor (beta chain) was obtained from a study of blood T cell repertoires in COVID-19. Profiling relied on immunoSEQ multiplex PCR, and the TCRdb table lists in-frame clones only, not all of them. The profile shows about 47,000 clones, 87% of them singletons. CDR1 is SGDLS and CDR2 is YYNGEE in the germline V gene. The length of the CDR3 is 14 residues. V shed 3 bases and J 2 bases; nucleotides not matched to a gene: 2. This TCR derives from a man in his fifties or sixties with active COVID-19. Sequencing input: peripheral blood. The V gene is TRBV9, the J gene TRBJ2-1; 7 nucleotides line up with TRBD1. The DNA of the CDR3 is TGTGCCAGCAGCGGACAGGGAACCTACAATGAGCAGTTCTTC. It translates to CASSGQGTYNEQFF.